The TCR beta chain described here comes from a study of blood T cell repertoires in COVID-19. Measured with immunoSEQ multiplex PCR; TCRdb has only the in-frame clones, and not every one. The table has roughly 410,000 clones, about 90% seen once. The CDR3 length is 14 residues. V gave up 1 base and J gave up 3 bases, with 11 bases separating them. The germline gives CDR1 SGHRS, CDR2 YFSETQ. The sequenced material came from peripheral blood. The V gene is TRBV5-1, the J gene TRBJ2-7; weak D call: TRBD1 (6 bases). The sequence was collected from a woman aged 60 to 75 with COVID-19, enrolled during active disease. CDR3 sequence (DNA): TGCGCCAGCAGCTTGTCTTCGGACAGCTACGAGCAGTACTTC. This codes for CASSLSSDSYEQYF.